The 13 T cell receptor beta chains presented below share a single source sample, sequenced in a study of CD8+ T cells in alopecia areata. In alopecia areata patients, both lesional scalp punch biopsies and peripheral blood were collected. Extracted RNA was reverse transcribed, and the resulting cDNA served as sequencing template. Repertoires were generated with immunoSEQ multiplex PCR, while TCRdb's copy carries only in-frame clones and drops some. The profile shows more than 9,500 clones, roughly three fifths of them singletons. What was sequenced was skin. These receptors were collected from a human donor with alopecia areata.

The rearrangement uses TRBV10-2 and TRBJ2-3, with 7 bases fitting TRBD1. J was trimmed by 1 base and V by 6 bases; bases with no gene match: 4. Germline V CDR1 and CDR2: WSHSY, SAAADI. The CDR3 is 14 residues long. As DNA, the CDR3 is TGCGCCAGCAGCCAGGGGGTCGGCACAGATACGCAGTATTTT. It encodes CASSQGVGTDTQYF.

V is TRBV4-2 and J is TRBJ1-2; D remains ambiguous. Trimming cost V 7 bases and J 5 bases, with 23 bases left between them. Germline V gene lookup returns CDR1 LGHNA and CDR2 YNFKEQ. This CDR3 has 16 residues. The CDR3 DNA sequence: TGTGCCAGCAACGTTAGGAAGGGTCGGAAAAGATATGGCTACACCTTC. It translates to CASNVRKGRKRYGYTF.

This clone was seen a handful of times. The chain has TRBV27 and TRBJ2-3; weak D call: TRBD2 (5 bases). The V and J ends lost 2 bases and 6 bases respectively, with 12 bases between them. The CDR3 has 14 residues. In germline, CDR1 is MNHEY, CDR2 SMNVEV (reference sequence). The CDR3 sequence: CASSLDRGEDTQYF. CDR3 nucleotides: TGTGCCAGCAGTTTAGATCGGGGTGAGGATACGCAGTATTTT.

This chain links TRBV18 with TRBJ2-7; 7 positions agree with TRBD2. Germline V gives CDR1 KGHSH, CDR2 LQKENI. The CDR3 is 16 residues long. V dropped 1 base and J dropped 0; count of bases not matched to a gene: 6. The CDR3, as DNA: TGTGCCAGCTCACCACGCGGCGGGAGAAACTCCTACGAGCAGTACTTC. Amino acid sequence: CASSPRGGRNSYEQYF.

This clone appeared a few times. The chain links TRBV2 to TRBJ2-1; 9 positions agree with TRBD2. This CDR3 spans 17 amino acids. Germline V gene lookup returns CDR1 SNHLY and CDR2 FYNNEI. Unmatched junction bases numbered 16, after V lost 3 bases and J lost 10 bases. CDR3 DNA sequence: TGTGCCAGCAGTGATATCCCGGGACTAGCTCTCCCCGGGGAGCAGTTCTTC. Encoded protein: CASSDIPGLALPGEQFF.

The chain links TRBV29-1 to TRBJ2-3; 12 nucleotides align to TRBD1. CDR3 length: 17 residues. Germline CDR1 SQVTM, CDR2 ANQGSEA. V shed 6 bases, J shed 3 bases, and the junction held 13 bases outside the gene matches. CDR3 nucleotide sequence: TGCAGCGTCGACCCTCAGCCGGGACAGGGGGCAACAGATACGCAGTATTTT. It encodes CSVDPQPGQGATDTQYF.

The chain employs TRBV6-1 and TRBJ2-2; 7 bases align to TRBD1. The CDR3 has 14 amino acids. The V and J ends lost 2 bases and 3 bases, in that order; junction bases with no gene match: 0. Germline CDR1 MNHNS, CDR2 SASEGT. The CDR3 DNA reads TGTGCCAGCAGTGAACAGGGGGACACCGGGGAGCTGTTTTTT. It yields the protein CASSEQGDTGELFF.

This clone was found once. V and J are TRBV6-6 and TRBJ2-3; D is possibly TRBD2 (7 bases). Deletions cut 2 bases from V and 2 bases from J, with 11 bases between. The CDR3 spans 15 residues. CDR1 and CDR2 from the germline V gene are MNHNY and SVGAGI (reference sequence). CDR3 DNA: TGTGCCAGCAGTTACGCGGGGGCGAACACAGATACGCAGTATTTT. Translating gives CASSYAGANTDTQYF.

J is TRBJ2-1 and V is TRBV2; 10 bases match TRBD1. Germline assignment: CDR1 SNHLY and CDR2 FYNNEI. With V trimmed by 8 bases and J by 8 bases, 9 bases remained unmatched. The CDR3 has 14 residues. CDR3 loop: CASGDRGSLDEQFF. Written as DNA, the CDR3 is TGTGCCAGCGGGGACAGGGGCTCCCTCGATGAGCAGTTCTTC.

The chain joins TRBV15 to TRBJ2-1; 14 bases match TRBD2. Germline V gene sequence: CDR1 LNHNV, CDR2 YYDKDF (reference sequence). The CDR3 spans 15 residues. V gave up 4 bases and J gave up 6 bases; unmatched junction bases: 2. In DNA, the CDR3 is TGTGCCACCAGCACGGGACTAGCGGGAGCCAATGAGCAGTTCTTC. This gives the protein CATSTGLAGANEQFF.

V is TRBV7-2 and J is TRBJ2-1, with D uncertain. V lost 0 bases and J lost 0, with 6 bases in between. The CDR3 sequence is 15 residues long. Germline CDR1 is SGHTA and CDR2 is FQGNSA. The CDR3 reads CASSLASDSYNEQFF. The CDR3 nucleotides read TGTGCCAGCAGCTTAGCGTCGGACTCCTACAATGAGCAGTTCTTC.

This clone was counted a few times. V gene TRBV7-2 combines with J gene TRBJ2-5; 8 bases are shared with TRBD1. Trimming took 4 bases from V and 5 from J; bases not matched to a gene: 6. The germline V gene encodes CDR1 SGHTA and CDR2 FQGNSA. This CDR3 comprises 14 residues. CDR3 in DNA: TGTGCCAGCAGCTCTGACAGGGGTCGTGAGACCCAGTACTTC. Translation: CASSSDRGRETQYF. Full variable domain (rest looked up from reference TRBV7-2 and TRBJ2-5): GAGVSQSPSNKVTEKGKDVELRCDPISGHTALYWYRQSLGQGLEFLIYFQGNSAPDKSGLPSDRFSAERTGGSVSTLTIQRTQQEDSAVYLCASSSDRGRETQYFGPGTRLLVL.

This clone was detected only a few times. The gene calls are TRBV27 and TRBJ1-1; D is ambiguous. This CDR3 has 16 amino acids. Germline lookup yields CDR1 MNHEY and CDR2 SMNVEV (reference sequence). V lost 2 bases to trimming and J lost 0 bases, with 13 bases between them. CDR3: CASSLEERSMNTEAFF. In nucleotides, the CDR3 is TGTGCCAGCAGTTTAGAAGAACGAAGTATGAACACTGAAGCTTTCTTT.